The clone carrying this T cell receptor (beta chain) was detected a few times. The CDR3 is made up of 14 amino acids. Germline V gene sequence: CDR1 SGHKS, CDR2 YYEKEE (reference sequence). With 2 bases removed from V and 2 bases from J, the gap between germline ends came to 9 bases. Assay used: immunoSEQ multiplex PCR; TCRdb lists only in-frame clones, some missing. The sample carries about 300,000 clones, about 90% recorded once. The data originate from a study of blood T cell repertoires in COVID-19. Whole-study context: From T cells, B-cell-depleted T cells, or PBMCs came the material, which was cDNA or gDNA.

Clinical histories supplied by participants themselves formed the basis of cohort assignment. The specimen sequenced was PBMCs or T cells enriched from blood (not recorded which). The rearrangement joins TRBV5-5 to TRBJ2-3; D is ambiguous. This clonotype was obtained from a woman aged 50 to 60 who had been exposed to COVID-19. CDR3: CASSFYSNTDTQYF. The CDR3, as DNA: TGTGCCAGCAGCTTTTACTCCAACACAGATACGCAGTATTTT.